What follows are 27 T cell receptor beta chains derived from one specimen sequenced in a study of blood T cell repertoires in COVID-19. Sequencing was performed with immunoSEQ multiplex PCR; in TCRdb, only in-frame clones are kept and a portion is missing. The repertoire holds approximately 300,000 clones, around 85% seen once, with around 1.9% in the top ten. The sequencing input was PBMCs or T cells enriched from blood (not recorded which). The receptors derive from a woman aged 25 to 39 who had been exposed to COVID-19.

In its sample, this clone was seen once. The chain couples TRBV7-3 to TRBJ1-2; D unclear. The germline V gene encodes CDR1 SGHTA and CDR2 FQGTGA. The CDR3 runs 14 residues. V lost 1 base and J 4 bases, leaving 10 bases between the germline ends. The CDR3 reads CASSLRADSYGYTF. The CDR3 DNA is TGTGCCAGCAGCTTAAGGGCAGATAGCTATGGCTACACCTTC.

This clone was counted once. The V call is TRBV6-5, the J call TRBJ2-3; no reliable D call. Germline CDR1 and CDR2: MNHEY and SVGAGI. With 6 bases removed from V and 1 base from J, the gap between germline ends came to 14 bases. This CDR3 comprises 15 residues. The DNA for the CDR3 is TGTGCCAGCAGGAGGTGGCCCTGGGGCACAGATACGCAGTATTTT. This translates into CASRRWPWGTDTQYF.

The chain employs TRBV19 and TRBJ1-2; 10 nucleotides align to TRBD1. The CDR3 contains 15 residues. V gave up 3 bases and J gave up 5 bases; unmatched junction bases: 6. Germline V gene sequence: CDR1 LNHDA, CDR2 SQIVND (reference sequence). The CDR3 loop is CASSIEPGQGYGYTF. In DNA form, the CDR3 reads TGTGCCAGTAGTATCGAGCCGGGACAGGGGTATGGCTACACCTTC.

This clone was seen just once. J is TRBJ1-2 and V is TRBV27; D call uncertain. Germline V gene lookup returns CDR1 MNHEY and CDR2 SMNVEV (reference sequence). The CDR3 has 16 residues. With 6 bases removed from V and 0 bases from J, the gap between germline ends came to 17 bases. The CDR3 nucleotides read TGTGCCAGCAGCCGCTCCACCGCCACAGCTAACTATGGCTACACCTTC. Encoded protein: CASSRSTATANYGYTF.

The CDR3 sequence is CATIPGQLVYSNQPQHF. CDR3 nucleotides: TGTGCCACCATACCGGGACAGCTCGTTTATAGCAATCAGCCCCAGCATTTT. This rearrangement joins TRBV28 to TRBJ1-5, with 7 bases aligning to TRBD1. V lost 10 bases, J lost 0 bases, and 15 bases stayed unmatched. Germline V lookup: CDR1 MDHEN, CDR2 SYDVKM. The CDR3 is 17 residues long.

V usage is TRBV5-1 and J usage is TRBJ1-4; 9 bases match TRBD1. J gave up 4 bases and V 4 bases, and 8 bases lay outside the gene matches. Looked up from germline, CDR1 is SGHRS and CDR2 is YFSETQ. CDR3 size: 16 residues. DNA of the CDR3: TGCGCCAGCAGCGCGGGACAGGGAGGATTTAATGAAAAACTGTTTTTT. Amino acids: CASSAGQGGFNEKLFF.

The chain joins TRBV18 to TRBJ1-2, with D maybe TRBD1 (6 bases). With 0 bases removed from V and 12 bases from J, the gap between germline ends came to 20 bases. Germline CDR1 reads KGHSH; CDR2 reads LQKENI. The CDR3 totals 15 residues. CDR3 protein: CASSPPLPTGNEDTF. As DNA, the CDR3 is TGTGCCAGCTCACCACCCCTTCCGACAGGCAACGAGGACACCTTC. The variable domain in full, with the rest retrieved from reference TRBV18 and TRBJ1-2, is NAGVMQNPRHLVRRRGQEARLRCSPMKGHSHVYWYRQLPEEGLKFMVYLQKENIIDESGMPKERFSAEFPKEGPSILRIQQVVRGDSAAYFCASSPPLPTGNEDTFGSGTRLTVV.

The chain employs TRBV7-6 and TRBJ2-7; TRBD2 matches 7 bases. Germline V gene lookup returns CDR1 SGHVS and CDR2 FNYEAQ. This CDR3 has 14 residues. V shed 5 bases and J 6 bases; nucleotides not matched to a gene: 10. CDR3 amino acids: CASSTGGSTVEQYF. As DNA, the CDR3 is TGTGCCAGCAGCACCGGGGGGTCGACAGTCGAGCAGTACTTC.

The chain links TRBV6-5 to TRBJ2-7; TRBD2 might be the D (5 bases). In germline, CDR1 is MNHEY, CDR2 SVGAGI. This CDR3 is built from 14 residues. Trimming cost V 8 bases and J 5 bases, with 19 bases left between them. DNA of the CDR3: TGTGCCAGCGTGTCGGGCGGGCGCTTCCACGAGCAGTACTTC. Its protein product is CASVSGGRFHEQYF.

With regard to this clone: Distinct nucleotide sequences in the sample also encode this CDR3. The genes are TRBV28 and TRBJ1-5; 8 bases match TRBD1. The germline CDR1 and CDR2 sequences are MDHEN and SYDVKM. This CDR3 has 14 residues. Germline trimming cut 4 bases from V and 4 bases from J; bases unmatched to any gene: 3. CDR3 sequence (DNA): TGTGCCAGCAGTTCAGGACAGGGAAATCAGCCCCAGCATTTT. Translation: CASSSGQGNQPQHF.

The chain employs TRBV12-3 or TRBV12-4 and TRBJ2-7; TRBD2 is a possible D gene (6 bases). Trimming removed 10 bases from V and 3 bases from J, with 16 bases in between. This CDR3 is built from 13 residues. The CDR3 reads CATGRSAGYEQYF. The CDR3 DNA is TGTGCCACCGGGAGATCCGCGGGCTACGAGCAGTACTTC.

The chain employs TRBV2 and TRBJ2-1; 10 nucleotides match TRBD2. Germline lookup yields CDR1 SNHLY and CDR2 FYNNEI. The CDR3 runs 16 residues. Trimming at V came to 2 bases and at J to 6 bases, leaving 7 bases not matched to a gene. The CDR3 DNA sequence: TGTGCCAGCAGTGAAATAAGCGGGGGGGCTGGCAATGAGCAGTTCTTC. Its protein product is CASSEISGGAGNEQFF.

The rearrangement links TRBV19 to TRBJ2-7, with 8 bases that match TRBD1. Trimming cost V 6 bases and J 5 bases; bases outside gene matches: 6. This CDR3 region has 13 residues. Germline V gene lookup returns CDR1 LNHDA and CDR2 SQIVND (reference sequence). This CDR3 reads CASRSGQGNEQYF. The CDR3 coding sequence is TGTGCCAGTAGATCAGGACAGGGTAACGAGCAGTACTTC.

The chain recombines TRBV5-1 with TRBJ1-5, with unresolved D. There are 16 residues in the CDR3. Germline V gene sequence: CDR1 SGHRS, CDR2 YFSETQ. Trimming pared 1 base from V and 1 base from J, leaving 12 bases between. The CDR3, as DNA: TGCGCCAGCAGCTTGCAACCAGGCGAAAGCAATCAGCCCCAGCATTTT. The encoded protein is CASSLQPGESNQPQHF.

The chain combines TRBV20-1 with TRBJ2-4, with D maybe TRBD1 (6 bases). V gave up 3 bases and J gave up 1 base, with 10 bases separating them. CDR3 length: 14 amino acids. The germline CDR1 and CDR2 sequences are DFQATT and SNEGSKA (reference sequence). The CDR3 region is CSASGGWAKNIQYF. As DNA, the CDR3 is TGCAGTGCTAGTGGGGGCTGGGCCAAAAACATTCAGTACTTC.

As concerns this clone: This CDR3 is also generated by other DNA sequences in the sample. V usage is TRBV29-1 and J usage is TRBJ1-1; a weak D match, TRBD1 (5 bases). In germline, CDR1 is SQVTM, CDR2 ANQGSEA. V was shortened by 6 bases and J by 5 bases, with 10 bases between the two germline ends. The CDR3 has 11 amino acids. In DNA, the CDR3 is TGCAGCGTCTTGGGGGGGACTGAAGCTTTCTTT. Amino acid sequence: CSVLGGTEAFF.

The chain employs TRBV28 and TRBJ1-2; D is undetermined. This CDR3 comprises 11 residues. Trimming removed 8 bases at V and 7 bases at J, with 11 bases between. The germline gives CDR1 MDHEN, CDR2 SYDVKM. The CDR3 DNA reads as TGTGCCAGCCTCGGTGTTGCTGGCTACACCTTC. It translates to CASLGVAGYTF.

This rearrangement joins TRBV11-2 to TRBJ2-3; 8 bases match TRBD2. CDR1 is SGHAT and CDR2 is FQNNGV in the germline V gene. The V gene end was trimmed by 4 bases and the J gene end by 4 bases; junction bases not matched to a gene: 4. The CDR3 loop spans 14 amino acids. CDR3 bases: TGTGCCAGCAGCTCGGGGGGGGGTCCAGATACGCAGTATTTT. It translates to CASSSGGGPDTQYF.

The chain combines TRBV18 with TRBJ2-3; 8 bases align to TRBD2. The ends lost 3 bases at V and 2 bases at J; junction bases unmatched: 13. Germline V gene lookup returns CDR1 KGHSH and CDR2 LQKENI. The CDR3 is made up of 18 amino acids. This chain's CDR3 is CASSPTSGSSPNTDTQYF. CDR3 nucleotides: TGTGCCAGCTCACCGACGAGCGGGAGTTCCCCTAACACAGATACGCAGTATTTT.

This chain joins TRBV3-1 (or the pseudogene TRBV3-2) and TRBJ1-6, with D tentatively TRBD1 (5 bases). The length of the CDR3 is 17 residues. Trimming shortened V by 1 base and J by 10 bases, and 20 bases separated the two germline ends. The germline CDR1 and CDR2 sequences are LGHDT and YNNKEL (reference sequence). The CDR3 DNA sequence: TGTGCCAGCAGCCAAGGGACCTTCGGGACGGGGGGATCACCCCTCCACTTT. Translating it yields CASSQGTFGTGGSPLHF.

The chain has TRBV29-1 and TRBJ2-1; 7 nucleotides agree with TRBD2. Germline CDR1 reads SQVTM; CDR2 reads ANQGSEA. V dropped 5 bases and J dropped 8; count of bases not matched to a gene: 12. The CDR3 spans 14 residues. The CDR3 protein is CSVFVLGGDHEQFF. CDR3 DNA: TGCAGCGTTTTCGTACTGGGAGGGGATCATGAGCAGTTCTTC.

The V and J genes are TRBV28 and TRBJ2-3; 11 bases map to TRBD2. This CDR3 has 17 residues. V lost 5 bases to trimming and J lost 1 base; unmatched junction nucleotides: 8. CDR1 is MDHEN, CDR2 SYDVKM, per germline. This CDR3 reads CASSPVEGLAGTDTQYF. The CDR3 DNA follows: TGTGCCAGCAGTCCAGTCGAGGGACTAGCGGGCACAGATACGCAGTATTTT.

CDR3 DNA sequence: TGTGCCAGCAGCATGGGGACAGGGGGGGCCTATGGCTACACCTTC. Amino acid sequence: CASSMGTGGAYGYTF. The rearrangement joins TRBV5-4 to TRBJ1-2; 11 nucleotides align to TRBD1. V dropped 4 bases and J dropped 4; count of bases not matched to a gene: 6. The CDR3 spans 15 residues. Germline V gene data show CDR1 as SGHNT and CDR2 as YYREEE (reference sequence).

V and J are TRBV6-2 or TRBV6-3 and TRBJ2-1; D remains unclear. Deletions cut 5 bases from V and 6 bases from J, with 14 bases between. Per germline, CDR1 MNHEY and CDR2 SVGEGT. The CDR3 extends over 14 amino acids. CDR3 DNA sequence: TGTGCCAGCAGTCCCTATCCGCGGTCCAATGAGCAGTTCTTC. Encoded protein: CASSPYPRSNEQFF.

V gene TRBV27 combines with J gene TRBJ1-2; 8 bases match TRBD1. With 2 bases clipped from V and 2 bases from J, the junction kept 4 bases outside the gene matches. From germline, CDR1 is MNHEY and CDR2 SMNVEV (reference sequence). This CDR3 region has 15 residues. CDR3 DNA: TGTGCCAGCAGTTTAAAGGCAGGGGGCAACTATGGCTACACCTTC. Protein product: CASSLKAGGNYGYTF.

The chain couples TRBV4-2 to TRBJ2-5; 8 nucleotides match TRBD2. This CDR3 spans 15 amino acids. CDR1 is LGHNA, CDR2 YNFKEQ, per germline. The J segment lost 5 bases and the V segment lost 0 bases, leaving 5 bases of the junction unmatched. The DNA of the CDR3 is TGTGCCAGCAGCCAAGATTATCGGGGGGGGGAGACCCAGTACTTC. It encodes CASSQDYRGGETQYF.

With respect to this clone: A much larger clone is a single base away; this may be a read error. The chain couples TRBV6-6 to TRBJ1-2; 10 nucleotides match TRBD1. CDR3 length: 14 amino acids. CDR1 MNHNY and CDR2 SVGAGI come from the germline V gene (reference sequence). The ends lost 6 bases at V and 4 bases at J; junction bases unmatched: 5. CDR3: CASSPGQGTYGYTF. The CDR3 DNA is TGTGCCAGCAGCCCGGGACAGGGGACCTATGGCTACACCTTC.